The 16 T cell receptor beta chains listed next were all sequenced from one sample in a study of CD8 T cells in Susac syndrome. With random hexamers, reverse transcription was performed on about 0.5 to 1 ug of RNA. TCRdb used MiXCR to reprocess the immunoSEQ multiplex PCR reads, holding one entry per CDR3 protein. The sample consists of 150,000 to 200,000 distinct CDR3 sequences, roughly 92% of them appearing once. The material sequenced was CD4+ T cells from PBMCs. The receptors come from a human donor with multiple sclerosis.

The genes are TRBV6-5 and TRBJ2-7; maybe TRBD2 (5 bases). The CDR3 runs to 14 residues. Trimming cost V 2 bases and J 3 bases, with 11 bases left between them. Germline values: CDR1 MNHEY, CDR2 SVGAGI. The CDR3 loop is CASSYAGGDYEQYF. The CDR3 region has the DNA TGTGCCAGCAGTTACGCGGGTGGCGACTACGAGCAGTACTTC.

The chain is built from TRBV10-3 and TRBJ1-1, with D uncertain. The CDR3 covers 12 residues. V gave up 6 bases and J gave up 7 bases, with 12 bases separating them. Germline-derived CDR1 and CDR2 are ENHRY and SYGVKD. The DNA for the CDR3 is TGTGCCATCAGCCCTTCTTGGAATGAAGCTTTCTTT. Protein sequence: CAISPSWNEAFF.

This clonotype was observed a single time. The chain links TRBV3-1 to TRBJ2-2; the D gene is possibly TRBD2 (5 bases). With 2 bases removed from V and 6 bases from J, the gap between germline ends came to 7 bases. Germline loops: CDR1 LGHDT, CDR2 YNNKEL (reference sequence). The CDR3 contains 13 residues. As DNA, the CDR3 is TGTGCCAGCAGCCAACAGAGGGCCGGGGAGCTGTTTTTT. Protein: CASSQQRAGELFF.

The rearrangement links TRBV28 to TRBJ1-2; 8 bases fit TRBD1. The CDR3 covers 16 residues. V lost 6 bases to trimming and J lost 5 bases; unmatched junction nucleotides: 14. The germline CDR1 and CDR2 sequences are MDHEN and SYDVKM. This CDR3 is CASRAGGGQGWYGYTF. The CDR3 DNA reads TGTGCCAGCAGGGCGGGTGGTGGACAGGGTTGGTATGGCTACACCTTC.

The chain carries TRBV5-6 and TRBJ2-5; the D gene is possibly TRBD1 (6 bases). CDR1 SGHDT and CDR2 YYEEEE come from the germline V gene. The CDR3 loop spans 15 amino acids. V lost 4 bases and J 5 bases, leaving 18 bases between the germline ends. CDR3 DNA sequence: TGTGCCAGCAGCCCAACAGGGACGGCCCGGGAGACCCAGTACTTC. Its protein product is CASSPTGTARETQYF.

V and J are TRBV28 and TRBJ1-1; D possibly corresponds to TRBD1 (5 bases). CDR1 and CDR2 from the germline V gene are MDHEN and SYDVKM. V was shortened by 2 bases and J by 11 bases, with 12 bases between the two germline ends. This CDR3 comprises 12 residues. The CDR3 reads CASSLKGLRAFF. Here the CDR3 DNA reads TGTGCCAGCAGTTTAAAGGGGCTTCGCGCTTTCTTT.

The chain couples TRBV6-2 or TRBV6-3 to TRBJ2-2; D is uncertain. Germline CDR1 MNHEY, CDR2 SVGEGT. The CDR3 length is 14 residues. V lost 3 bases to trimming and J lost 1 base, with 6 bases between them. Written as DNA, the CDR3 is TGTGCCAGCAGTTATCCTCTGAACACCGGGGAGCTGTTTTTT. It translates to CASSYPLNTGELFF.

The V gene is TRBV30, the J gene TRBJ1-6; D not resolved. V was shortened by 0 bases and J by 8 bases, with 14 bases between the two germline ends. Looked up from germline, CDR1 is GTSNPN and CDR2 is SVGIG (reference sequence). The CDR3 is made up of 15 amino acids. The CDR3 reads CAWSVTGGGDSPLHF. CDR3 in DNA: TGTGCCTGGAGTGTAACCGGCGGCGGTGATTCACCCCTCCACTTT.

The rearrangement joins TRBV12-3 or TRBV12-4 to TRBJ2-1; D ambiguous. Trimming pared 0 bases from V and 6 bases from J, leaving 6 bases between. CDR3 length: 13 amino acids. CDR3 amino acids: CASSLAWGNEQFF. Here the CDR3 DNA reads TGTGCCAGCAGTTTAGCATGGGGCAATGAGCAGTTCTTC.

This clonotype was counted only a few times. V gene TRBV14 combines with J gene TRBJ2-7; D possibly corresponds to TRBD2 (5 bases). Deletions cut 2 bases from V and 2 bases from J, with 10 bases between. The CDR3 totals 14 residues. Germline V lookup: CDR1 SGHDN, CDR2 FVKESK. CDR3 in DNA: TGTGCCAGCAGCCAATTTGGAGGTACCTACGAGCAGTACTTC. Protein product: CASSQFGGTYEQYF. The variable domain in full, completed from reference TRBV14 and TRBJ2-7, reads EAGVTQFPSHSVIEKGQTVTLRCDPISGHDNLYWYRRVMGKEIKFLLHFVKESKQDESGMPNNRFLAERTGGTYSTLKVQPAELEDSGVYFCASSQFGGTYEQYFGPGTRLTVT.

The V gene is TRBV2, the J gene TRBJ2-2; 12 nucleotides line up with TRBD1. CDR3 length equals 15 residues. V gave up 4 bases and J gave up 6 bases; unmatched junction bases: 3. Germline V gene lookup returns CDR1 SNHLY and CDR2 FYNNEI. Here the CDR3 DNA reads TGTGCCAGCAGTGTGGGACAGGGGGCGGCCGGGGAGCTGTTTTTT. Its protein is CASSVGQGAAGELFF.

This chain uses TRBV18 with TRBJ2-7; TRBD2 aligns across 7 bases. The germline CDR1 and CDR2 sequences are KGHSH and LQKENI. V lost 3 bases and J lost 8; bases outside the gene matches: 19. CDR3 length equals 17 residues. The CDR3 region has the DNA TGTGCCAGCTCACCCTCCGTGACCGGGACTACACTCCGACAGCAGTACTTC. As protein: CASSPSVTGTTLRQQYF.

This rearrangement joins TRBV12-3 or TRBV12-4 to TRBJ2-7; TRBD2 matches 12 bases. Trimming removed 4 bases from V and 7 bases from J; junction bases left unmatched: 5. The CDR3 contains 14 residues. The CDR3 here is CASSSTSGRWEQYF. The CDR3 DNA reads TGTGCCAGCAGTTCGACTAGCGGGAGATGGGAGCAGTACTTC.

V usage is TRBV29-1 and J usage is TRBJ2-5; D may match TRBD1 or TRBD2 (5 bases each). CDR1 and CDR2 from the germline V gene are SQVTM and ANQGSEA. The germline V and J ends were trimmed by 7 bases and 5 bases, with 11 bases remaining between them. There are 11 residues in the CDR3. The CDR3 nucleotides read TGCAGCGCAAAAGAGGGGGAGACCCAGTACTTC. Protein: CSAKEGETQYF.

In this sample, this clonotype turned up once. The J gene is TRBJ2-6, the V gene TRBV20-1; D is tentatively TRBD1 or TRBD2 (6 bases each). CDR3 length: 14 amino acids. Germline V gene sequence: CDR1 DFQATT, CDR2 SNEGSKA (reference sequence). The germline V and J ends were trimmed by 4 bases and 13 bases, with 20 bases remaining between them. CDR3 sequence (DNA): TGCAGTGCTAAGAAGGGGGGCGTTTCTTCTGTCCTGACTTTC. Encoded protein: CSAKKGGVSSVLTF.

The chain recombines TRBV20-1 with TRBJ2-7, with D tentatively TRBD1 (6 bases). The CDR3 sequence is 13 residues long. Deletions cut 2 bases from V and 2 bases from J, with 10 bases between. Germline lookup yields CDR1 DFQATT and CDR2 SNEGSKA (reference sequence). The CDR3: CSARQGTTYEQYF. CDR3 nucleotides: TGCAGTGCTAGACAGGGGACCACCTACGAGCAGTACTTC.